The 28 T cell receptor beta chains below all came from one sample that was sequenced in a study of blood T cell repertoires in COVID-19. TCRdb's copy holds only in-frame clones and misses some; the assay was immunoSEQ multiplex PCR. Here the sample spans 120,000 to 150,000 clones, about four fifths being singletons. Sequenced: peripheral blood. The source of these receptors is a human donor in a cohort sampled during active COVID-19.

The chain carries TRBV2 and TRBJ2-6; maybe TRBD1 (7 bases). The V gene's germline CDR1 is SNHLY and CDR2 FYNNEI. Trimming pared 8 bases from V and 3 bases from J, leaving 14 bases between. This CDR3 comprises 15 residues. CDR3 DNA sequence: TGTGCCAGCCTGGAGGGGGCGGATGGGGCCAACGTCCTGACTTTC. The encoded protein is CASLEGADGANVLTF.

V and J are TRBV7-9 and TRBJ2-1; 7 bases fit TRBD2. Per germline, CDR1 SEHNR and CDR2 FQNEAQ (reference sequence). V shed 0 bases and J 10 bases; nucleotides not matched to a gene: 6. The length of the CDR3 is 14 residues. CDR3 residues: CASSLAGGDGEQFF. CDR3 DNA sequence: TGTGCCAGCAGCTTAGCGGGAGGGGATGGCGAGCAGTTCTTC.

The V call is TRBV19, the J call TRBJ1-1; D gene ambiguous. Germline lookup yields CDR1 LNHDA and CDR2 SQIVND (reference sequence). The CDR3 contains 13 residues. Trimming left V 7 bases short and J 0 bases short, with 9 bases between. In DNA, the CDR3 is TGTGCCAGTAAAAACAAACTGAACACTGAAGCTTTCTTT. This translates into CASKNKLNTEAFF.

V gene TRBV7-9 combines with J gene TRBJ2-3, with 7 bases that match TRBD2. Germline V lookup: CDR1 SEHNR, CDR2 FQNEAQ (reference sequence). The V and J ends lost 3 bases and 3 bases, in that order; junction bases with no gene match: 6. CDR3 length equals 15 residues. DNA for the CDR3: TGTGCCAGCAGCTTCGGTGGGGGGGAGACAGATACGCAGTATTTT. Encoded protein: CASSFGGGETDTQYF.

This rearrangement joins TRBV7-2 to TRBJ1-5, with D hard to call. The germline CDR1 and CDR2 sequences are SGHTA and FQGNSA. The CDR3 spans 13 residues. The germline V and J ends were trimmed by 1 base and 6 bases, with 7 bases remaining between them. CDR3 DNA sequence: TGTGCCAGCAGCTTAGGCGAGAGTCAGCCCCAGCATTTT. Its translation is CASSLGESQPQHF.

The rearrangement joins TRBV18 to TRBJ1-5; 7 bases are shared with TRBD1. This CDR3 has 19 residues. V gave up 1 base and J gave up 3 bases; unmatched junction bases: 15. The germline gives CDR1 KGHSH, CDR2 LQKENI. The CDR3 region is CASSPLYYTGTATNQPQHF. The CDR3 coding sequence is TGTGCCAGCTCACCACTATATTATACAGGGACAGCTACCAATCAGCCCCAGCATTTT.

The V and J genes are TRBV14 and TRBJ2-5, with D possibly matching TRBD1 (6 bases). This CDR3 has 13 amino acids. The germline V gene has CDR1 SGHDN and CDR2 FVKESK. V dropped 4 bases and J dropped 2 bases, with 8 bases sitting between them. The CDR3 DNA sequence: TGTGCCAGCAGCCCGGGGACACAAGAGACCCAGTACTTC. Amino acid sequence: CASSPGTQETQYF.

V and J are TRBV28 and TRBJ1-1, with D possibly TRBD1 on 6 matching bases. CDR1 is MDHEN, CDR2 SYDVKM, per germline. This CDR3 has 17 amino acids. V gave up 4 bases and J gave up 4 bases, with 22 bases separating them. CDR3 nucleotide sequence: TGTGCCAGCAGTTCTTGGGGGCGAGTTTTATTTGGCACTGAAGCTTTCTTT. It translates to CASSSWGRVLFGTEAFF.

V gene TRBV6-2 or TRBV6-3 combines with J gene TRBJ2-3, with TRBD2 matching 7 bases. Germline CDR1 reads MNHEY; CDR2 reads SVGEGT. V shed 3 bases and J 3 bases; nucleotides not matched to a gene: 9. The CDR3 contains 16 residues. In DNA form, the CDR3 reads TGTGCCAGCAGTTATTTGGCGGGAGTAGGGACAGATACGCAGTATTTT. Translation gives CASSYLAGVGTDTQYF.

The rearrangement uses TRBV29-1 and TRBJ1-2, with TRBD1 matching 9 bases. The trim removed 3 bases at V and 2 bases at J, leaving 13 bases unmatched. The CDR3 has 17 residues. Germline CDR1 and CDR2: SQVTM and ANQGSEA. The CDR3 reads CSVDGGRDRGRNYGYTF. The DNA of the CDR3 is TGCAGCGTTGATGGCGGTCGAGACAGGGGGAGGAACTATGGCTACACCTTC. The full variable domain, with the rest looked up from reference TRBV29-1 and TRBJ1-2, is SAVISQKPSRDICQRGTSLTIQCQVDSQVTMMFWYRQQPGQSLTLIATANQGSEATYESGFVIDKFPISRPNLTFSTLTVSNMSPEDSSIYLCSVDGGRDRGRNYGYTFGSGTRLTVV.

The genes are TRBV11-2 and TRBJ2-4, with 9 nucleotides matching TRBD2. CDR3 length: 16 amino acids. V was pared by 5 bases and J by 10 bases, with 15 bases of the junction left unmatched. Germline CDR1 is SGHAT and CDR2 is FQNNGV. The CDR3 sequence is CASSASLGLARRIQYF. The CDR3 DNA reads TGTGCCAGCAGCGCGAGCCTCGGACTAGCGAGACGGATTCAGTACTTC.

This clone was recorded a few times. This rearrangement joins TRBV3-1 (or the pseudogene TRBV3-2) to TRBJ2-7; no definite D call. The ends were cut back, 5 bases at V and 3 bases at J, with 2 bases in the middle. This CDR3 contains 10 residues. Germline CDR1 LGHDT, CDR2 YNNKEL (reference sequence). In DNA, the CDR3 is TGTGCCAGCAGCTACTACGAGCAGTACGTC. It encodes CASSYYEQYV.

The chain carries TRBV7-9 and TRBJ1-3; perhaps TRBD1 as D (5 bases). This CDR3 comprises 14 residues. V was clipped by 2 bases and J by 0 bases, with 5 bases between them. Looked up from germline, CDR1 is SEHNR and CDR2 is FQNEAQ (reference sequence). The CDR3 bases are TGTGCCAGCAGCTTACAGGGCTCTGGAAACACCATATATTTT. Protein product: CASSLQGSGNTIYF.

The V gene is TRBV11-2, the J gene TRBJ2-1, with a weak D call TRBD1 (5 bases). This CDR3 is built from 16 residues. Germline CDR1 reads SGHAT; CDR2 reads FQNNGV. V was cut by 1 base and J by 8 bases, with 18 bases left in between. CDR3 residues: CASSLGSQQVGDEQFF. The CDR3 DNA reads as TGTGCCAGCAGCTTAGGCTCCCAACAGGTAGGGGATGAGCAGTTCTTC.

The V call is TRBV28, the J call TRBJ1-2; 7 bases fit TRBD1. Germline values: CDR1 MDHEN, CDR2 SYDVKM. The CDR3 spans 15 residues. With 6 bases clipped from V and 4 bases from J, the junction kept 11 bases outside the gene matches. In nucleotides, the CDR3 is TGTGCCAGCAGCACAACCCGACAGGGCGGCTATGGCTACACCTTC. Translating it yields CASSTTRQGGYGYTF.

This rearrangement joins TRBV2 to TRBJ1-2, with a possible D match to TRBD1 (6 bases). Germline V gene data show CDR1 as SNHLY and CDR2 as FYNNEI. This CDR3 region has 12 residues. V lost 6 bases, J lost 8 bases, and 13 bases lay in between. CDR3 DNA: TGTGCCAGCAGCACAGGGAATTTAGGCTACACCTTC. Residues: CASSTGNLGYTF.

The J gene is TRBJ1-3, the V gene TRBV27; D possibly corresponds to TRBD1 (5 bases). The ends were cut back, 2 bases at V and 4 bases at J, with 9 bases in the middle. The germline V gene has CDR1 MNHEY and CDR2 SMNVEV (reference sequence). This CDR3 has 14 amino acids. DNA of the CDR3: TGTGCCAGCAGTTTACAGGGCCGCGGAAACACCATATATTTT. Translated, it gives CASSLQGRGNTIYF.

As to this clone: Other DNA sequences from this sample encode an identical CDR3 as well. The gene calls are TRBV5-1 and TRBJ1-3; D uncertain. The CDR3 has 14 residues. The ends were cut back, 0 bases at V and 3 bases at J, with 7 bases in the middle. CDR1 is SGHRS, CDR2 YFSETQ, per germline. As DNA, the CDR3 is TGCGCCAGCAGCTTGGCCGGGTATGGAAACACCATATATTTT. Translated: CASSLAGYGNTIYF.

CDR3 region: CASSHKLDRGNQPQHF. CDR3 coding DNA: TGTGCCAGCAGCCACAAATTGGACAGGGGCAATCAGCCCCAGCATTTT. The gene calls are TRBV3-1 (or the pseudogene TRBV3-2) and TRBJ1-5; TRBD1 matches at 8 bases. The CDR3 extends over 16 amino acids. With V trimmed by 3 bases and J by 2 bases, 6 bases remained unmatched. Germline loops: CDR1 LGHDT, CDR2 YNNKEL (reference sequence).

V gene TRBV6-2 or TRBV6-3 combines with J gene TRBJ2-1, with TRBD2 as a possible D gene (6 bases). CDR1 and CDR2 from the germline V gene are MNHEY and SVGEGT. The CDR3 has 15 amino acids. The V end was cut by 0 bases, the J end by 8 bases, with 14 bases between. The CDR3 nucleotides read TGTGCCAGCAGTTACTCAACGGGAGAGGTTGATGAGCAGTTCTTC. Its translation: CASSYSTGEVDEQFF.

The V call is TRBV3-1 (or the pseudogene TRBV3-2), the J call TRBJ2-1; D might be TRBD2 (7 bases). The CDR3 runs to 14 residues. With 0 bases removed from V and 8 bases from J, the gap between germline ends came to 11 bases. Germline values: CDR1 LGHDT, CDR2 YNNKEL (reference sequence). The CDR3 sequence: CASSQDGGGYEQFF. CDR3 bases: TGTGCCAGCAGCCAAGATGGGGGGGGCTATGAGCAGTTCTTC.

The chain joins TRBV6-5 to TRBJ1-2; 9 positions agree with TRBD1. V lost 6 bases to trimming and J lost 7 bases; unmatched junction nucleotides: 6. In germline, CDR1 is MNHEY, CDR2 SVGAGI. The CDR3 extends over 13 amino acids. In DNA, the CDR3 is TGTGCCAGCAGCCTGGGACAGGGAAGTGGCTACACCTTC. Its translation: CASSLGQGSGYTF.

This chain uses TRBV7-9 with TRBJ2-7; TRBD1 matches 8 bases. The V and J ends lost 1 base and 4 bases, in that order; junction bases with no gene match: 3. The CDR3 is 14 residues long. CDR1 SEHNR and CDR2 FQNEAQ come from the germline V gene (reference sequence). This chain's CDR3 is CASSLGQGAYEQYF. DNA for the CDR3: TGTGCCAGCAGCTTAGGGCAGGGGGCTTACGAGCAGTACTTC.

The gene calls are TRBV2 and TRBJ2-1, with TRBD2 identical over 8 bases. Germline assignment: CDR1 SNHLY and CDR2 FYNNEI. CDR3 length: 16 amino acids. V shed 8 bases and J 4 bases; nucleotides not matched to a gene: 13. The CDR3 nucleotides read TGTGCCAGCTCGCTTACGTCGGGGGGGACATACAATGAGCAGTTCTTC. Translating gives CASSLTSGGTYNEQFF. The full variable domain, its missing parts supplied by reference TRBV2 and TRBJ2-1, is EPEVTQTPSHQVTQMGQEVILRCVPISNHLYFYWYRQILGQKVEFLVSFYNNEISEKSEIFDDQFSVERPDGSNFTLKIRSTKLEDSAMYFCASSLTSGGTYNEQFFGPGTRLTVL.

The table lists this clone with a count of one. This sequence joins TRBV28 and TRBJ1-2, with D perhaps matching TRBD1 (5 bases). Germline values: CDR1 MDHEN, CDR2 SYDVKM. V lost 5 bases, J lost 6 bases, and 10 bases lay in between. The CDR3 is made up of 12 amino acids. The CDR3 reads CASSMDKNGYTF. DNA of the CDR3: TGTGCCAGCAGTATGGACAAAAATGGCTACACCTTC.

This sequence joins TRBV9 and TRBJ1-2; D possibly corresponds to TRBD1 (5 bases). Germline CDR1 and CDR2: SGDLS and YYNGEE. Trimming stripped 3 bases from V and 8 bases from J, with 11 bases between. The CDR3 is 12 amino acids. CDR3 sequence reads: CASSADRLGYTF. In DNA, the CDR3 is TGTGCCAGCAGCGCAGACAGATTAGGCTACACCTTC.

This chain links TRBV12-3 or TRBV12-4 with TRBJ1-1; a possible D gene is TRBD1 (6 bases). Trimming removed 6 bases at V and 3 bases at J, with 11 bases between. This CDR3 has 13 residues. This chain's CDR3 is CASSDGQYTEAFF. The CDR3 region has the DNA TGTGCCAGCAGCGACGGACAGTACACTGAAGCTTTCTTT.

The chain employs TRBV4-2 and TRBJ2-1; 8 bases map to TRBD2. The junction had 9 bases not matched to a gene; V was cut back by 4 bases and J by 10 bases. In germline, CDR1 is LGHNA, CDR2 YNFKEQ. The CDR3 is 14 residues long. The CDR3 region has the DNA TGTGCCAGCAGCCCCGAGCGGGGGCCCCGGGAGCAGTTCTTC. This sequence encodes CASSPERGPREQFF.